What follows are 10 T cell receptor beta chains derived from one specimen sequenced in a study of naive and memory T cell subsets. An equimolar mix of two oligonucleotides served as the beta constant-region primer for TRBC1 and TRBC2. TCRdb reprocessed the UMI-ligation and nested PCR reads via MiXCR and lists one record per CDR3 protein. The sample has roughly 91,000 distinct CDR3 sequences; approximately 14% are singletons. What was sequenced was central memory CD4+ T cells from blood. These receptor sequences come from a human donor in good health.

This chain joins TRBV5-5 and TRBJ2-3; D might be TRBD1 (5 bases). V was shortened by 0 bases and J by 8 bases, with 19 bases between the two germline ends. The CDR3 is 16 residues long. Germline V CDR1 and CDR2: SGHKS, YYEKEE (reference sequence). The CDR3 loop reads CASSLAVRVDQGTQYF. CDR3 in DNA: TGTGCCAGCAGCTTGGCCGTTAGGGTCGACCAGGGTACGCAGTATTTT.

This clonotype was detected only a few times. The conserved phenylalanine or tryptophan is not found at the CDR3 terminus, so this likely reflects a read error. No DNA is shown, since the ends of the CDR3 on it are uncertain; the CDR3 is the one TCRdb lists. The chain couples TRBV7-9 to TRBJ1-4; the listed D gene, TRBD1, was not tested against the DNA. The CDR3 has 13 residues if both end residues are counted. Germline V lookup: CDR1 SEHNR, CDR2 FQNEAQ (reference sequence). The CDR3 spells CASSVHRATNEKL.

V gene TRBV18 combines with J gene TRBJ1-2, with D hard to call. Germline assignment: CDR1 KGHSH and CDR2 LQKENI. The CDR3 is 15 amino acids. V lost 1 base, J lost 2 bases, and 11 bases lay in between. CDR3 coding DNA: TGTGCCAGCTCACCACTACAAGGAAGAAACTATGGCTACACCTTC. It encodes CASSPLQGRNYGYTF.

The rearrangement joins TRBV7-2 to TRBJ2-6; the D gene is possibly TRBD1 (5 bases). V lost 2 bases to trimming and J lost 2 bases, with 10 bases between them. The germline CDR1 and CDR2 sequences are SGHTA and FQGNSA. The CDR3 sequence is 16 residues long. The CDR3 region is CASSLRAGTGANVLTF. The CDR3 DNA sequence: TGTGCCAGCAGCTTAAGGGCAGGGACTGGGGCCAACGTCCTGACTTTC.

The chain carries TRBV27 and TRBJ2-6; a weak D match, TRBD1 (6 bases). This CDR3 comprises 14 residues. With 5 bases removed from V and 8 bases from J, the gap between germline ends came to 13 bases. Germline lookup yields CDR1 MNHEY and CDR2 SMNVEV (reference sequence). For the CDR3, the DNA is TGTGCCAGCAGTCAAGAGGGGGTGCCCAACGTCCTGACTTTC. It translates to CASSQEGVPNVLTF. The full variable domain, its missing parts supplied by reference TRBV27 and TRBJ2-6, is EAQVTQNPRYLITVTGKKLTVTCSQNMNHEYMSWYRQDPGLGLRQIYYSMNVEVTDKGDVPEGYKVSRKEKRNFPLILESPSPNQTSLYFCASSQEGVPNVLTFGAGSRLTVL.

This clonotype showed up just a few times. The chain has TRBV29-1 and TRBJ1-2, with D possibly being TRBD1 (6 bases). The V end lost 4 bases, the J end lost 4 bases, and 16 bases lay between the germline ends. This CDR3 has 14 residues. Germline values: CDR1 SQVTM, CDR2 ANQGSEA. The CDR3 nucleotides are TGCAGCGTTGGTGGTGTGGGGGCGGGCTATGGCTACACCTTC. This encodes CSVGGVGAGYGYTF.

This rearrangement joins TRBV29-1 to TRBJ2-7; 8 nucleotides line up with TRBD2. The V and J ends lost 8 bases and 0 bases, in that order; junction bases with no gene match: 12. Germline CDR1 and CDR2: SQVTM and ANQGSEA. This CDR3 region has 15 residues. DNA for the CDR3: TGCAGCCCATTCCAGCGGGGGATAAGCTCCTACGAGCAGTACTTC. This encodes CSPFQRGISSYEQYF.

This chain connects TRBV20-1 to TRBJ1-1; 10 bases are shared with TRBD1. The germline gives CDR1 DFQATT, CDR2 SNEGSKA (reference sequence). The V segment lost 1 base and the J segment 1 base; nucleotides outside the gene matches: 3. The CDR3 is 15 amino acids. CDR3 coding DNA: TGCAGTGCTAGAGGGACAGGGGGTTGGAACACTGAAGCTTTCTTT. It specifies CSARGTGGWNTEAFF.

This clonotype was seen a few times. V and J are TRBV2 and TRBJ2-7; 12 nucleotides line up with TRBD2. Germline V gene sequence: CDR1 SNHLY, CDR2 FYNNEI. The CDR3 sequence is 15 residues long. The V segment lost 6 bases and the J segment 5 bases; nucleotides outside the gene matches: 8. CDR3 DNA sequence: TGTGCCAGCAGCGCCCTAGCGGGAGGGGGCCACGAGCAGTACTTC. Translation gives CASSALAGGGHEQYF. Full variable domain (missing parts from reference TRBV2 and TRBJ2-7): EPEVTQTPSHQVTQMGQEVILRCVPISNHLYFYWYRQILGQKVEFLVSFYNNEISEKSEIFDDQFSVERPDGSNFTLKIRSTKLEDSAMYFCASSALAGGGHEQYFGPGTRLTVT.

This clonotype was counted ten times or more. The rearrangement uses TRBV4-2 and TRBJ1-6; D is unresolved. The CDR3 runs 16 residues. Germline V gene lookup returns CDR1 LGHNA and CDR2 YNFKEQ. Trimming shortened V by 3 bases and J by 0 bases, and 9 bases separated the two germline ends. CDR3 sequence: CASSQDFSSYNSPLHF. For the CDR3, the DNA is TGTGCCAGCAGCCAGGATTTTAGCTCCTATAATTCACCCCTCCACTTT.